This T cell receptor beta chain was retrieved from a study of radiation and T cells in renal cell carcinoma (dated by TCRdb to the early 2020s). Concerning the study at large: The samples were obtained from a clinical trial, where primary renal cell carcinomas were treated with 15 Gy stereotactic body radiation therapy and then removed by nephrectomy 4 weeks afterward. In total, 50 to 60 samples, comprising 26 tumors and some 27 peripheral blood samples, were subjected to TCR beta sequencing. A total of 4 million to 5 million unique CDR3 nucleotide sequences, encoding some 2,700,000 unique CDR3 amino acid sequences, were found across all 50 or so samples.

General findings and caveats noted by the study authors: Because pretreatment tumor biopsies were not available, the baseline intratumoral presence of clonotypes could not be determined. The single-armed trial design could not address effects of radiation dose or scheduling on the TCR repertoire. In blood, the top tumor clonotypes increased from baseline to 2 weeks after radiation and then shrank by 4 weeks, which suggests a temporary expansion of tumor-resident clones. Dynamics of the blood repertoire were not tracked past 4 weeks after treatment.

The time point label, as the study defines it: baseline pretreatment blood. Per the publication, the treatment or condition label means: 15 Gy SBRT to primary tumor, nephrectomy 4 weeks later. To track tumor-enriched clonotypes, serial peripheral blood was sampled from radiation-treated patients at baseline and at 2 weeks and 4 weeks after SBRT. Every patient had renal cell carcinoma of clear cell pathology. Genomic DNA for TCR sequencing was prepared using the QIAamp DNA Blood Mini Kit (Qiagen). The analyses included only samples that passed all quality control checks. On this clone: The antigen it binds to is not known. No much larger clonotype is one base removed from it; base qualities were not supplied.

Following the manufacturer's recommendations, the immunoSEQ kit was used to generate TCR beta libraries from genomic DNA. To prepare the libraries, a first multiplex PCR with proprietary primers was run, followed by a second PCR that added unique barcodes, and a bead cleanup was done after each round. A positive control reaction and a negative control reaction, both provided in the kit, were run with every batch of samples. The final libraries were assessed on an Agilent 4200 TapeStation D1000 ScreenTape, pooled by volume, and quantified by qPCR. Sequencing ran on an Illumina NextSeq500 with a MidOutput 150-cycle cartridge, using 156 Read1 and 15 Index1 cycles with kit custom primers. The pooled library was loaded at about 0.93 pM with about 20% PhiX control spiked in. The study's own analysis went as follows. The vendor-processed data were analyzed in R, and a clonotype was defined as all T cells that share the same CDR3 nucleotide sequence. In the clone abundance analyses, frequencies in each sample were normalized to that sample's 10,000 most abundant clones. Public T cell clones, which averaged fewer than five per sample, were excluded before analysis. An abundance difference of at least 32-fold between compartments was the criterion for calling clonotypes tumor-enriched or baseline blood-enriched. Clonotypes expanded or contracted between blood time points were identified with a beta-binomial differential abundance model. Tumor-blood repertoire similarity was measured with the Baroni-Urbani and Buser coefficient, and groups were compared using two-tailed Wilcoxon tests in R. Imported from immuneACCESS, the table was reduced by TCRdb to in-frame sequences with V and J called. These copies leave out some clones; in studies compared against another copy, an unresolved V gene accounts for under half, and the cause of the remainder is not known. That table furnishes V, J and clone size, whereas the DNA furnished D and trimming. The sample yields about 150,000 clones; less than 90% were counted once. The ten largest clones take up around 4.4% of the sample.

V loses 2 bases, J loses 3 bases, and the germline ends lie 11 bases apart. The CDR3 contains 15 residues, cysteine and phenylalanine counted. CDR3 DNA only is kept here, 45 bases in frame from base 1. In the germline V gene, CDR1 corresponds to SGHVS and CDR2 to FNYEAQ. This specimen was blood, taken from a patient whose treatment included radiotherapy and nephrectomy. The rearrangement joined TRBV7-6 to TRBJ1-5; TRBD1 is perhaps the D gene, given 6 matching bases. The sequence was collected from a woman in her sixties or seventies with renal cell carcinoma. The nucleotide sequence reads TGTGCCAGCAGCTTAAGACAGGCTCCCAATCAGCCCCAGCATTTT. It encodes CASSLRQAPNQPQHF. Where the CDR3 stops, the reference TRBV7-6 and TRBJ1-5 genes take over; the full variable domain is GAGVSQSPRYKVTKRGQDVALRCDPISGHVSLYWYRQALGQGPEFLTYFNYEAQQDKSGLPNDRFSAERPEGSISTLTIQRTEQRDSAMYRCASSLRQAPNQPQHFGDGTRLSIL.